The 25 T cell receptor beta chains reported below all come from one sample, sequenced in a study of blood T cell repertoires in COVID-19. Produced via immunoSEQ multiplex PCR; TCRdb's table is partial and in-frame only. Seen here are about 35,000 clones, more than 75% observed once, and the top ten hold approximately 40%. The sample comprised peripheral blood. All receptors derive from an elderly man with active or convalescent COVID-19.

The V call is TRBV5-8, the J call TRBJ2-2; 10 nucleotides line up with TRBD2. The CDR3 consists of 17 residues. J gave up 2 bases and V 4 bases, and 8 bases lay outside the gene matches. The germline gives CDR1 SGHTS, CDR2 YDEGEE. The CDR3, as DNA: TGTGCCAGCAGCCGACCGACTAGCGGGCTCAACACCGGGGAGCTGTTTTTT. This translates into CASSRPTSGLNTGELFF.

This chain connects TRBV25-1 to TRBJ1-3, with D unclear. V was cut by 5 bases and J by 0 bases, with 14 bases left in between. CDR1 is MGHDK, CDR2 SYGVNS, per germline. This CDR3 comprises 16 residues. The CDR3 nucleotides read TGTGCCAGCAGTTCGATTCTCCCTAACTCTGGAAACACCATATATTTT. Amino acids: CASSSILPNSGNTIYF.

The chain uses TRBV7-9 and TRBJ1-4, with TRBD1 matching 9 bases. Germline V gene sequence: CDR1 SEHNR, CDR2 FQNEAQ (reference sequence). After removal of 6 bases from V and 8 bases from J, the junction contained 4 bases not matched to a gene. This CDR3 has 13 amino acids. CDR3: CASSGTGREKLFF. The CDR3 coding sequence is TGTGCCAGCAGTGGGACAGGGCGAGAAAAACTGTTTTTT.

V is TRBV15 and J is TRBJ2-1, with D possibly matching TRBD1 (6 bases). Trimming left V 1 base short and J 7 bases short, with 14 bases between. The CDR3 extends over 15 amino acids. Per germline, CDR1 LNHNV and CDR2 YYDKDF (reference sequence). The CDR3 is CATSRASGTINEQFF. Written as DNA, the CDR3 is TGTGCCACCAGCAGAGCTTCCGGGACAATAAATGAGCAGTTCTTC.

This sequence joins TRBV18 and TRBJ2-4, with 8 bases matching TRBD1. The CDR3 has 16 residues. From germline, CDR1 is KGHSH and CDR2 LQKENI. V shed 2 bases and J 2 bases; nucleotides not matched to a gene: 5. CDR3 residues: CASSPGQGATKNIQYF. The CDR3 nucleotides read TGTGCCAGCTCACCAGGGCAGGGGGCCACCAAAAACATTCAGTACTTC.

The V gene is TRBV6-5, the J gene TRBJ2-1; 8 bases are a match to TRBD2. Germline-derived CDR1 and CDR2 are MNHEY and SVGAGI. V lost 6 bases to trimming and J lost 8 bases; unmatched junction nucleotides: 9. There are 14 residues in the CDR3. The CDR3 DNA reads as TGTGCCAGCAGCGGGACTAGGGGGTACGATGAGCAGTTCTTC. Protein product: CASSGTRGYDEQFF.

This clone was seen a handful of times. This rearrangement joins TRBV28 to TRBJ1-5, with a possible D match to TRBD1 (5 bases). Germline V gene sequence: CDR1 MDHEN, CDR2 SYDVKM. Trimming took off 3 bases at V and 0 bases at J, with 9 bases between the two ends. There are 15 residues in the CDR3. This CDR3 reads CASSFGGDSNQPQHF. CDR3 sequence (DNA): TGTGCCAGCAGTTTTGGAGGGGATAGCAATCAGCCCCAGCATTTT.

The chain combines TRBV4-2 with TRBJ1-5; a weak D match, TRBD1 (6 bases). The CDR3 loop spans 15 amino acids. Germline V CDR1 and CDR2: LGHNA, YNFKEQ. V was clipped by 0 bases and J by 6 bases, with 12 bases between them. CDR3 sequence reads: CASSQEGQGSQPQHF. DNA for the CDR3: TGTGCCAGCAGCCAAGAGGGCCAGGGGAGTCAGCCCCAGCATTTT.

The rearrangement uses TRBV28 and TRBJ1-2; 8 bases fit TRBD1. Losses at the gene ends were 6 bases for V and 5 bases for J; bases not matched to a gene: 8. The CDR3 consists of 14 residues. Germline V gene data show CDR1 as MDHEN and CDR2 as SYDVKM. CDR3 in DNA: TGTGCCAGCAGGAATTCGGGACAGGAGTATGGCTACACCTTC. It yields the protein CASRNSGQEYGYTF.

V gene TRBV12-3 or TRBV12-4 combines with J gene TRBJ1-2; possible D gene TRBD1, 5 bases. Trimming removed 4 bases at V and 6 bases at J, with 12 bases between. The CDR3 length is 13 residues. The chain's CDR3 is CASSWGGSNGYTF. In nucleotides, the CDR3 is TGTGCCAGCAGTTGGGGGGGGAGTAATGGCTACACCTTC.

This clone is a singleton in its sample. The V gene is TRBV9, the J gene TRBJ1-2, with D possibly matching TRBD1 (6 bases). V gave up 4 bases and J gave up 4 bases, with 14 bases separating them. The CDR3 is 14 amino acids. The germline V gene encodes CDR1 SGDLS and CDR2 YYNGEE. The CDR3 DNA sequence: TGTGCCAGCAGCAACGAACAGGGTTTCTATGGCTACACCTTC. Amino acids: CASSNEQGFYGYTF.

DNA for the CDR3: TGTGCCAGCAGCCCGGGACACAACACTGAAGCTTTCTTT. Its protein product is CASSPGHNTEAFF. The chain is built from TRBV3-1 (or the pseudogene TRBV3-2) and TRBJ1-1; possible D gene TRBD1, 6 bases. The CDR3 has 13 residues. With 4 bases removed from V and 2 bases from J, the gap between germline ends came to 8 bases. Looked up from germline, CDR1 is LGHDT and CDR2 is YNNKEL (reference sequence).

This clone was seen a few times. This chain joins TRBV5-1 and TRBJ2-3; 11 bases fit TRBD2. The V gene end was trimmed by 4 bases and the J gene end by 3 bases; junction bases not matched to a gene: 10. CDR1 is SGHRS, CDR2 YFSETQ, per germline. The CDR3 contains 17 residues. The CDR3 nucleotides are TGCGCCAGCAGCGTAATTCTTAGCGGGAGGGAAACAGATACGCAGTATTTT. As protein: CASSVILSGRETDTQYF. The variable domain in full, with the rest retrieved from reference TRBV5-1 and TRBJ2-3, is KAGVTQTPRYLIKTRGQQVTLSCSPISGHRSVSWYQQTPGQGLQFLFEYFSETQRNKGNFPGRFSGRQFSNSRSEMNVSTLELGDSALYLCASSVILSGRETDTQYFGPGTRLTVL.

The chain carries TRBV7-8 and TRBJ2-7; TRBD1 is a possible D gene (6 bases). Germline V gene lookup returns CDR1 SGHVS and CDR2 FQNEAQ. V dropped 1 base and J dropped 7 bases, with 20 bases sitting between them. This CDR3 region has 16 residues. The CDR3 loop is CASSLGQRNRAGEQYF. The CDR3 DNA follows: TGTGCCAGCAGCTTAGGTCAACGAAACAGGGCCGGAGAGCAGTACTTC.

The V gene is TRBV5-4, the J gene TRBJ2-3; D not resolved. V shed 0 bases and J shed 3 bases, with 5 bases lying between them. In germline, CDR1 is SGHNT, CDR2 YYREEE (reference sequence). This CDR3 has 13 residues. Written as DNA, the CDR3 is TGTGCCAGCAGCTTGGTCACTACAGATACGCAGTATTTT. It specifies CASSLVTTDTQYF.

This chain uses TRBV28 with TRBJ1-5; perhaps TRBD1 as D (6 bases). The CDR3 sequence is 12 residues long. Trimming stripped 6 bases from V and 5 bases from J, with 8 bases between. Germline values: CDR1 MDHEN, CDR2 SYDVKM. CDR3 in amino acids: CASRAGDQPQHF. DNA for the CDR3: TGTGCCAGCAGGGCAGGGGATCAGCCCCAGCATTTT.

This chain uses TRBV11-3 with TRBJ2-1, with D tentatively TRBD2 (6 bases). The V gene lost 5 bases and the J gene lost 3 bases, with 20 bases spanning the gap. The CDR3 is 17 amino acids. Germline V gene sequence: CDR1 SGHNT, CDR2 YENEEA. CDR3 sequence (DNA): TGTGCCAGCAGCCAGACTCTAGGCCGGGAGATCTACAATGAGCAGTTCTTC. The encoded protein is CASSQTLGREIYNEQFF. The full variable domain, rest sourced from reference TRBV11-3 and TRBJ2-1, is EAGVVQSPRYKIIEKKQPVAFWCNPISGHNTLYWYLQNLGQGPELLIRYENEEAVDDSQLPKDRFSAERLKGVDSTLKIQPAELGDSAVYLCASSQTLGREIYNEQFFGPGTRLTVL.

This clone appeared a few times. The CDR3 here is CATRGGGETQYF. The CDR3, as DNA: TGTGCCACCAGAGGGGGGGGCGAGACCCAGTACTTC. The rearrangement links TRBV6-5 to TRBJ2-5; TRBD2 is a possible D gene (7 bases). The CDR3 spans 12 residues. V lost 10 bases, J lost 5 bases, and 14 bases lay in between. Germline-derived CDR1 and CDR2 are MNHEY and SVGAGI.

This chain joins TRBV12-3 or TRBV12-4 and TRBJ1-1; 7 bases map to TRBD1. This CDR3 is built from 13 residues. V gave up 8 bases and J gave up 5 bases; unmatched junction bases: 8. This chain's CDR3 is CASAGQEKTEAFF. CDR3 in DNA: TGTGCCAGCGCCGGACAGGAAAAGACTGAAGCTTTCTTT.

There are a few counts of this clone. V is TRBV6-2 or TRBV6-3 and J is TRBJ2-1; 7 bases match TRBD2. Germline V gene sequence: CDR1 MNHEY, CDR2 SVGEGT. CDR3 length: 17 amino acids. The J segment lost 2 bases and the V segment lost 7 bases, leaving 14 bases of the junction unmatched. The CDR3 nucleotides read TGTGCCAGCACCCCCCAGGTCGAGCGGGGCCCCTACAATGAGCAGTTCTTC. Its translation: CASTPQVERGPYNEQFF.

This rearrangement joins TRBV7-2 to TRBJ1-1; D uncertain. This CDR3 region has 14 residues. Germline V lookup: CDR1 SGHTA, CDR2 FQGNSA. V was clipped by 5 bases and J by 5 bases, with 15 bases between them. This CDR3 is CASSLREAPTEAFF. CDR3 DNA sequence: TGTGCCAGCAGCCTAAGGGAGGCCCCTACTGAAGCTTTCTTT. Drawing the rest from reference TRBV7-2 and TRBJ1-1, the complete variable domain is GAGVSQSPSNKVTEKGKDVELRCDPISGHTALYWYRQSLGQGLEFLIYFQGNSAPDKSGLPSDRFSAERTGGSVSTLTIQRTQQEDSAVYLCASSLREAPTEAFFGQGTRLTVV.

The CDR3: CASSLLSGGSGNEQFF. CDR3 sequence (DNA): TGCGCCAGCAGCTTGTTATCAGGGGGTAGCGGTAATGAGCAGTTCTTC. The chain uses TRBV5-1 and TRBJ2-1; TRBD1 might be the D (7 bases). CDR1 is SGHRS and CDR2 is YFSETQ in the germline V gene. Trimming removed 1 base at V and 7 bases at J, with 18 bases between. CDR3 length equals 16 residues.

This rearrangement joins TRBV6-5 to TRBJ2-3, with D possibly TRBD1 on 5 matching bases. V was shortened by 11 bases and J by 7 bases, with 16 bases between the two germline ends. Per the germline V gene, CDR1 is MNHEY and CDR2 is SVGAGI. The CDR3 loop spans 12 amino acids. The CDR3, as DNA: TGTGCCGCAGGGTCAGTGGTAAATACGCAGTATTTT. The encoded protein is CAAGSVVNTQYF.

The V and J genes are TRBV7-3 and TRBJ1-1; 7 bases match TRBD1. V lost 5 bases, J lost 4 bases, and 4 bases stayed unmatched. Germline V gives CDR1 SGHTA, CDR2 FQGTGA. This CDR3 spans 13 amino acids. The CDR3 protein is CASSTQGGTEAFF. In DNA, the CDR3 is TGTGCCAGCAGCACGCAGGGGGGCACTGAAGCTTTCTTT.

Concerning this clone: Other DNA sequences from this sample encode an identical CDR3 as well. CDR3 sequence: CASRTGSGYTF. The CDR3 nucleotides read TGTGCCAGCAGAACAGGGTCCGGCTACACCTTC. The chain links TRBV28 to TRBJ1-2, with D perhaps TRBD1 (6 bases). The CDR3 covers 11 residues. Trimming removed 6 bases at V and 8 bases at J, with 10 bases between. CDR1 is MDHEN and CDR2 is SYDVKM in the germline V gene.